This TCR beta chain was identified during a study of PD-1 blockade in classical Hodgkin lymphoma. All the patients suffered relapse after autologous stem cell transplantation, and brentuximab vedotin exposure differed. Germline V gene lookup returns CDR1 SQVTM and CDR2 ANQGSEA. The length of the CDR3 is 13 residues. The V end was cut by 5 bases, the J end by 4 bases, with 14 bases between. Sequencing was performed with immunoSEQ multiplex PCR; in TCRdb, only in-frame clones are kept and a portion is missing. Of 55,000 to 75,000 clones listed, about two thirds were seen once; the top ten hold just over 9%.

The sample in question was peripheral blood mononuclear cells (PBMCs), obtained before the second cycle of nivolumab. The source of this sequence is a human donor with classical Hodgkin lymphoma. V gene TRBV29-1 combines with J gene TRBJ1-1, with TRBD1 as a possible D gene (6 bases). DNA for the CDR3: TGCAGCGTTAGCAAGGGGGTGGGCACTGAAGCTTTCTTT. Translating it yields CSVSKGVGTEAFF.